This entry describes one TCR beta chain. As yet, its antigen is unknown. The record originates from a study of vaccination effects on CD4 cells after COVID-19. Produced via immunoSEQ multiplex PCR; TCRdb's table is partial and in-frame only. The sample records about 52,000 clones, 75% to 85% being singletons. Germline V gives CDR1 SGHVS, CDR2 FQNEAQ. Losses at the gene ends were 5 bases for V and 5 bases for J; bases not matched to a gene: 9. The CDR3 contains 15 residues. ViraFEST used viral peptide pools to expand antigen-specific CD4+ T cells before sequencing. The culture ran for under eleven days, and then CD4+ T cells were isolated. No vaccinee had earlier SARS-CoV-2 infection, and nucleocapsid antibodies were negative.

This chain links TRBV7-8 with TRBJ2-1, with TRBD2 matching over 7 bases. This receptor was obtained from a human donor who received a COVID-19 vaccine. The source material was CD4+ T cells from PBMCs cultured with HCoV-OC43 spike peptides, sampled before COVID-19 vaccination. Subset given: HCoV-OC43 spike overlapping peptide pool stimulation. In DNA, the CDR3 is TGTGCCAGCAGCCCGGGGACTAATGGCCACAATGAGCAGTTCTTC. Amino acid sequence: CASSPGTNGHNEQFF. The full variable domain, with the rest looked up from reference TRBV7-8 and TRBJ2-1, is GAGVSQSPRYKVAKRGQDVALRCDPISGHVSLFWYQQALGQGPEFLTYFQNEAQLDKSGLPSDRFFAERPEGSVSTLKIQRTQQEDSAVYLCASSPGTNGHNEQFFGPGTRLTVL.